Included here is one T cell receptor beta chain sequence, with context. Antigen specificity is unknown. The data derive from a study of response to subunit inactivated influenza vaccine. The study's findings and limits: That few new T cells are recruited by each seasonal influenza vaccination was the authors' suggestion.

TCRdb used MiXCR to reprocess the RT-PCR reads, holding one entry per CDR3 protein. The repertoire includes fewer than 700,000 distinct CDR3 sequences, 13% of them detected once, and approximately 14% sits in the top ten. CDR3 length: 13 amino acids. V was cut by 2 bases and J by 2 bases, with 8 bases left in between. Germline V CDR1 and CDR2: SGHDT, YYEEEE. The clonotype was recovered from a middle-aged man who received an inactivated influenza vaccine. V usage is TRBV5-6 and J usage is TRBJ2-7; D not certain. The specimen comprised PBMCs from blood, sampled more than 35 days after vaccination. The CDR3 sequence is CASSFGSTYEQYF. CDR3 coding DNA: TGTGCCAGCAGCTTCGGATCGACCTACGAGCAGTACTTC.